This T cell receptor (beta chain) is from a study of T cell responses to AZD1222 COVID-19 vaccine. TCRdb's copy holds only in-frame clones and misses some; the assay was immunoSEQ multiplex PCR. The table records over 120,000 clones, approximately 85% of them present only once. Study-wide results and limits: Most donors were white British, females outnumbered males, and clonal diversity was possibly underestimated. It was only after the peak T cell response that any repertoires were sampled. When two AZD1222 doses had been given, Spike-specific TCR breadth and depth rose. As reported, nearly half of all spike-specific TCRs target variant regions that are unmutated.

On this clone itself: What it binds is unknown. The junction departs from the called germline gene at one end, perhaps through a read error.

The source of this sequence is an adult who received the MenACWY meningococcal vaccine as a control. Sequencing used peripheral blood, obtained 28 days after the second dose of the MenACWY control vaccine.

DNA of the CDR3: TGTGCCAGCAGGGAAGGGGCAACCCTTGGCTACACCTTC. It specifies CASREGATLGYTF. The V and J genes are TRBV6-1 and TRBJ1-2; TRBD1 might be the D (5 bases). The germline gives CDR1 MNHNS, CDR2 SASEGT. This CDR3 is built from 13 residues.